This T cell receptor beta chain derives from a study of blood T cell repertoires in COVID-19. Study overall: Material from acute and convalescent COVID-19 was sourced from the United States, Italy and Spain. The analysed material was cDNA or gDNA that came from T cells, B-cell-depleted T cells, or PBMCs.

Germline loops: CDR1 GTSNPN, CDR2 SVGIG (reference sequence). V lost 3 bases to trimming and J lost 5 bases; unmatched junction nucleotides: 3. This CDR3 is 13 amino acids long. Original analysis: From reference gene primer amplification, estimates of nucleated cell counts were derived. TCRdb's table, derived via immunoSEQ multiplex PCR, lists solely in-frame clones and lacks some. The V and J calls and clone size are taken from that table; D and trimming were inferred from the DNA. The sample carries some 160,000 clones, 87% recorded once. The Seattle patients, enrolled during active infection, were followed longitudinally.

The chain has TRBV30 and TRBJ2-7; 11 nucleotides agree with TRBD2. Specimen: peripheral blood. The receptor's source is a woman between 65 and 79 years old with COVID-19, enrolled during active disease. The CDR3 region has the DNA TGTGCCTGGAGGACTAGCGGGGCCCACGAGCAGTACTTC. Residues: CAWRTSGAHEQYF.